The subject of this entry is one TCR beta chain. This sample was taken from a study of somatic mutations in cytotoxic T cells in rheumatoid arthritis. Germline assignment: CDR1 SGHNT and CDR2 YYREEE (reference sequence). V lost 2 bases to trimming and J lost 4 bases, with 14 bases between them. CDR3 length: 15 residues. Here immunoSEQ multiplex PCR was the method, and the copy in TCRdb shows in-frame clones only, minus some. The sample lists about 20,000 clones, about 86% occurring once. The chain recombines TRBV5-4 with TRBJ2-3; D assignment may be TRBD1 or TRBD2 (7 bases each). This receptor was taken from a woman aged 50 to 65 in good health. Material for sequencing was CD8+ T cells sorted from blood. Here the CDR3 reads CASSFRGGESDTQYF. The CDR3 coding sequence is TGTGCCAGCAGCTTCAGGGGGGGTGAGTCAGATACGCAGTATTTT.